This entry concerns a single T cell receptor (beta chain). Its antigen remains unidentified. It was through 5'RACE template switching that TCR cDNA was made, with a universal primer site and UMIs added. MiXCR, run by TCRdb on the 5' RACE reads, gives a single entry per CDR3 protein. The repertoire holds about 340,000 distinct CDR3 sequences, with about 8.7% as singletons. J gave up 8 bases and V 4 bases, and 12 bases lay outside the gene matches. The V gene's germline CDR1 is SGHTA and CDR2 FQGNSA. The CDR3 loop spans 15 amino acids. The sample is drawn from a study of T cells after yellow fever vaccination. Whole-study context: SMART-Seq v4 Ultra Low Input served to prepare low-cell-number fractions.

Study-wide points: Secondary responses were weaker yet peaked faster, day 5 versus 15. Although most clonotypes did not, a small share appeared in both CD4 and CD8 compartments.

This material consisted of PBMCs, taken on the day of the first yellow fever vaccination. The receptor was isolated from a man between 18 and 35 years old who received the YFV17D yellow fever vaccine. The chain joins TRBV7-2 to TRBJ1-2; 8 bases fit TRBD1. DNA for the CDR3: TGTGCCAGCAGCTGGGCTCGGACAGGGACGAAGGGCTACACCTTC. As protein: CASSWARTGTKGYTF.